The TCR beta chain described here comes from a study of early T cells in non-severe SARS-CoV-2 infection (dated by TCRdb to 2020 to 2023). Some background on the complete study: Bulk RNA from unsorted whole blood was used for TCR sequencing, so alpha and beta chains could not be paired. Broader findings and caveats from the paper: VDJdb matching was skewed toward anti-spike CD8 responses and likely underestimated virus-specific expansions, missing private and CD4 specificities.

The study was a case-control design nested within a healthcare worker cohort in London, UK, with weekly nasopharyngeal swab PCR tests and blood sampling. Healthcare workers were recruited between 23 and 31 March 2020, during the week of the UK lockdown, and were followed weekly for up to about 15 weeks. CDR1 and CDR2 are drawn from the germline V gene (reference sequence): LNHDA, SQIVND. The CDR3 runs 11 amino acids, cysteine and phenylalanine included. Only CDR3 DNA remains: 33 bases, in frame from the first base. The trim is 4 bases for V and 2 bases for J, with a gap of 1 base between the germline ends. The library was prepared using 5' RACE. The run used a NextSeq 500. The TCR library protocol attached unique molecular identifiers to individual cDNA molecules to correct for sequencing error and PCR bias. Both TCR alpha and beta chains were sequenced, and tight co-correlation was observed between alpha and beta sequence abundances in each sample. For the original study's pipeline: Decombinator V4 was used to annotate TCR sequences for V gene, J gene and CDR3. TCRs were defined as expanded if a significant change between any two time points was detected under a Poisson model with p below 0.0001. TCR abundances were normalised to the total number of TCRs sequenced in each sample and reported as counts per million. MAIT TCRs were defined by TRAV1-2 paired with TRAJ12, TRAJ20 or TRAJ33, and iNKT TCRs by TRAV10 paired with TRAJ18. VDJdb, accessed 1 November 2021, was searched for CMV, EBV and SARS-CoV-2 annotated TCRs, with TCRs annotated for multiple antigens excluded. TCRdb took the public reads, trimmed them with fastp at Q25, ran MiXCR for clone calling and kept in-frame beta chains. Rows are combined by CDR3 protein, so each entry shows the most common genes and DNA. The V and J calls and clone size are TCRdb's, not the authors'. Across this sample there are roughly 29,000 distinct CDR3 sequences, with 2.9% seen only once. 0.6% to 0.75% of the sample goes to the ten largest clones.

This clonotype was counted many times. Its antigen specificity is not known. No quality values exist for individual bases; no much larger clone is one base distant. Sequencing used whole blood. This receptor was obtained from an adult who was a healthcare worker with PCR-confirmed SARS-CoV-2 infection or an uninfected control (not recorded which). The chain was built from TRBV19 and TRBJ2-3; the D gene is unclear. The sequenced DNA is TGTGCCAGTAGTAACACAGATACGCAGTATTTT. Its protein is CASSNTDTQYF. The full variable domain, with segments outside the CDR3 supplied by the reference TRBV19 and TRBJ2-3 proteins, appears as DGGITQSPKYLFRKEGQNVTLSCEQNLNHDAMYWYRQDPGQGLRLIYYSQIVNDFQKGDIAEGYSVSREKKESFPLTVTSAQKNPTAFYLCASSNTDTQYFGPGTRLTVL.